This T cell receptor beta chain is from a study of blood T cell repertoires in COVID-19. On the study more broadly: Collection of acute and convalescent COVID-19 samples took place in the United States, Italy and Spain. PBMCs, B-cell-depleted T cells, or T cells provided the cDNA or gDNA that made up the material.

Authors' data handling: By means of reference gene primer amplification, nucleated cell counts were estimated. TCRdb's table, derived via immunoSEQ multiplex PCR, lists solely in-frame clones and lacks some. V and J calls and clone size are those listed in that table; D and trimming were worked out from the DNA. The sample records over 150,000 clones, about three quarters being singletons. V shed 4 bases and J 2 bases; nucleotides not matched to a gene: 8. Germline V CDR1 and CDR2: GTSNPN, SVGIG (reference sequence). This CDR3 spans 15 amino acids. The receptor was derived from a man in his 60s with acute or convalescent COVID-19. Material for sequencing was peripheral blood. The chain combines TRBV30 with TRBJ1-3, with TRBD1 identical over 7 bases. The CDR3: CAWKVQGVAGNTIYF. CDR3 DNA: TGTGCCTGGAAAGTTCAGGGGGTTGCTGGAAACACCATATATTTT.